One and the same sample provided the 9 T cell receptor beta chains below, sequenced in a study of human T cells and chemical hapten exposure. Time point specified: patch test 1, 2 weeks after DPC sensitization. Treatment in this sample: therapeutic diphenylcyclopropenone sensitization with weekly scalp DPC. TCRdb analysed the RACE reads with MiXCR anew, one entry per CDR3 protein. The sample contains about 340,000 distinct CDR3 sequences, roughly 6.9% of which appear only once. This specimen consisted of whole blood, obtained in connection with sensitization to the hapten diphenylcyclopropenone (DPC). These receptors were collected from a woman aged 18-29 years with alopecia areata. Some clones in this sample may be carry-over from other donors' samples.

The table lists this clonotype with many counts. V is TRBV5-5 and J is TRBJ2-3, with 14 positions matching TRBD2. Germline V gene data show CDR1 as SGHKS and CDR2 as YYEKEE (reference sequence). The V segment lost 4 bases and the J segment 0 bases; nucleotides outside the gene matches: 4. The CDR3 is 17 residues long. In DNA form, the CDR3 reads TGTGCCAGCAGCATCGGGACTAGCGGGGGAAGCACAGATACGCAGTATTTT. Its protein is CASSIGTSGGSTDTQYF.

This sequence joins TRBV15 and TRBJ1-5; D gene unclear. The CDR3 is made up of 15 amino acids. CDR1 LNHNV and CDR2 YYDKDF come from the germline V gene (reference sequence). V lost 0 bases and J lost 10, with 16 bases in between. Here the CDR3 DNA reads TGTGCCACCAGCAGAGATGCCCAGCCTGCTCGTCCCCAGCATTTT. Protein: CATSRDAQPARPQHF.

This clonotype has a count of ten or more. The rearrangement joins TRBV9 to TRBJ2-1; D is possibly TRBD1 (6 bases). Trimming stripped 6 bases from V and 0 bases from J, with 16 bases between. CDR1 is SGDLS and CDR2 is YYNGEE in the germline V gene. The CDR3 totals 16 residues. The CDR3 spells CASTRTGTPSYNEQFF. The CDR3 region has the DNA TGTGCCAGCACTCGGACCGGGACACCCTCCTACAATGAGCAGTTCTTC.

The sample holds many counts of this clonotype. The chain combines TRBV3-1 with TRBJ2-1; tentatively, D is TRBD2 (5 bases). The ends were cut back, 4 bases at V and 2 bases at J, with 12 bases in the middle. Germline-derived CDR1 and CDR2 are LGHDT and YNNKEL (reference sequence). The CDR3 has 15 amino acids. The CDR3 here is CASSPGVPPYNEQFF. The CDR3 nucleotides are TGTGCCAGCAGCCCCGGGGTTCCCCCCTACAATGAGCAGTTCTTC.

J is TRBJ2-1 and V is TRBV27; TRBD2 matches at 13 bases. Germline lookup yields CDR1 MNHEY and CDR2 SMNVEV (reference sequence). After removal of 5 bases from V and 6 bases from J, the junction contained 7 bases not matched to a gene. CDR3 length: 16 amino acids. CDR3 sequence: CASSPELAGGPNEQFF. In DNA form, the CDR3 reads TGTGCCAGCAGTCCGGAACTAGCGGGGGGGCCCAATGAGCAGTTCTTC.

There are many counts of this clonotype. The V call is TRBV10-3, the J call TRBJ1-4, with D perhaps TRBD1 (6 bases). This CDR3 is built from 14 residues. The germline V gene encodes CDR1 ENHRY and CDR2 SYGVKD. V was clipped by 4 bases and J by 8 bases, with 14 bases between them. The CDR3 region has the DNA TGTGCCATCAGTGGATCAGGGGATGCGGAAAAACTGTTTTTT. It translates to CAISGSGDAEKLFF.

The table lists this clonotype with a few counts. The rearrangement links TRBV6-5 to TRBJ1-2; no reliable D call. The CDR3 sequence is 12 residues long. Between the trimmed V and J ends, which lost 4 bases and 6 bases, there was a span of 9 bases. Germline V gene sequence: CDR1 MNHEY, CDR2 SVGAGI. CDR3 coding DNA: TGTGCCAGCAGTTCTCCCCCCGATGGCTACACCTTC. Its translation: CASSSPPDGYTF.

This clonotype was counted only a few times. The chain carries TRBV20-1 and TRBJ1-4; TRBD1 matches 7 bases. The CDR3 runs 15 residues. Germline trimming cut 4 bases from V and 3 bases from J; bases unmatched to any gene: 8. Germline loops: CDR1 DFQATT, CDR2 SNEGSKA (reference sequence). The CDR3 DNA reads TGCAGTGCTACCCGTCGAGACAGGGCTAATGAAAAACTGTTTTTT. This sequence encodes CSATRRDRANEKLFF.

Many counts were recorded for this clonotype. DNA for the CDR3: TGTGCCAGCAGCTTGGTCTTGACTATAGGGTACAATGAGCAGTTCTTC. Encoded protein: CASSLVLTIGYNEQFF. The chain joins TRBV7-2 to TRBJ2-1; D possibly corresponds to TRBD2 (5 bases). The germline V gene has CDR1 SGHTA and CDR2 FQGNSA. This CDR3 is built from 16 residues. V lost 3 bases and J 4 bases, leaving 16 bases between the germline ends.